A single sample is the source of the 16 T cell receptor beta chains below, sequenced in a study of CD8+CD57+ T cells in acquired aplastic anemia. Genomic DNA was employed as the template in profiling TCR beta VDJ and CDR3. TCRdb reanalysed the reads using MiXCR and keeps one entry per CDR3 protein. This sample carries over 100,000 distinct CDR3 sequences, around 41% of them seen once, and the ten largest clones take 8.4%. The sample consisted of sorted CD4+, CD8+, or CD8+CD57+ T cells (not recorded which) from PBMCs. These receptors all stem from a human donor in good health, serving as a control.

This clonotype was seen ten or more times. J is TRBJ1-6 and V is TRBV13; no firm D call. CDR3 length: 16 amino acids. Germline V gene sequence: CDR1 PRHDT, CDR2 FYEKMQ (reference sequence). V lost 4 bases and J lost 0, with 10 bases in between. The CDR3, as DNA: TGTGCCAGCAGCTCTTCATTCAGCTCCTATAATTCACCCCTCCACTTT. Translating it yields CASSSSFSSYNSPLHF.

This clonotype appeared many times. V usage is TRBV18 and J usage is TRBJ1-1, with D hard to call. The CDR3 sequence is 12 residues long. V lost 1 base and J lost 2, with 2 bases in between. Germline CDR1 and CDR2: KGHSH and LQKENI. The DNA of the CDR3 is TGTGCCAGCTCACCACGAAACACTGAAGCTTTCTTT. This codes for CASSPRNTEAFF. The full variable domain, in which reference TRBV18 and TRBJ1-1 provide the parts outside the CDR3, is NAGVMQNPRHLVRRRGQEARLRCSPMKGHSHVYWYRQLPEEGLKFMVYLQKENIIDESGMPKERFSAEFPKEGPSILRIQQVVRGDSAAYFCASSPRNTEAFFGQGTRLTVV.

The table lists this clonotype with many counts. The chain employs TRBV19 and TRBJ1-2; 9 positions match TRBD1. CDR1 and CDR2 from the germline V gene are LNHDA and SQIVND (reference sequence). This CDR3 spans 15 amino acids. The junction had 7 bases not matched to a gene; V was cut back by 4 bases and J by 4 bases. This chain's CDR3 is CASSRSDRGSYGYTF. CDR3 in DNA: TGTGCCAGTAGTAGGTCTGACAGGGGGAGCTATGGCTACACCTTC.

The CDR3 region is CSAREQGKAYEQYF. The CDR3 coding sequence is TGCAGTGCTAGGGAACAGGGGAAAGCCTACGAGCAGTACTTC. The chain joins TRBV20-1 to TRBJ2-7, with 7 bases fitting TRBD1. CDR1 and CDR2 (germline): DFQATT, SNEGSKA (reference sequence). The CDR3 runs 14 residues. The V and J ends lost 3 bases and 2 bases, in that order; junction bases with no gene match: 7.

The rearrangement joins TRBV19 to TRBJ1-6, with a weak D call TRBD1 (5 bases). The V gene's germline CDR1 is LNHDA and CDR2 SQIVND (reference sequence). This CDR3 is built from 15 residues. Trimming shortened V by 0 bases and J by 9 bases, and 12 bases separated the two germline ends. CDR3 amino acids: CASSIDGGSGSPLHF. As DNA, the CDR3 is TGTGCCAGTAGTATAGACGGGGGTAGTGGTTCACCCCTCCACTTT. Filled out from reference TRBV19 and TRBJ1-6, the complete variable domain reads DGGITQSPKYLFRKEGQNVTLSCEQNLNHDAMYWYRQDPGQGLRLIYYSQIVNDFQKGDIAEGYSVSREKKESFPLTVTSAQKNPTAFYLCASSIDGGSGSPLHFGNGTRLTVT.

This rearrangement joins TRBV2 to TRBJ2-7, with TRBD1 matching 7 bases. V was clipped by 4 bases and J by 2 bases; unmatched bases: 5. Per germline, CDR1 SNHLY and CDR2 FYNNEI. The CDR3 has 14 amino acids. The CDR3 is CASSGQGPTYEQYF. The DNA for the CDR3 is TGTGCCAGCAGTGGACAGGGACCGACCTACGAGCAGTACTTC.

This clonotype has ten or more counts. This rearrangement joins TRBV14 to TRBJ2-3, with 7 bases identical to TRBD1. This CDR3 has 16 residues. CDR1 and CDR2 (germline): SGHDN, FVKESK. Trimming at V came to 4 bases and at J to 3 bases, leaving 10 bases not matched to a gene. The DNA of the CDR3 is TGTGCCAGCAGCCGGCGACAGGGTGAGGGGACAGATACGCAGTATTTT. Residues: CASSRRQGEGTDTQYF.

The chain uses TRBV19 and TRBJ2-7, with 16 bases lining up with TRBD2. This CDR3 has 17 amino acids. Looked up from germline, CDR1 is LNHDA and CDR2 is SQIVND (reference sequence). Trimming at V came to 5 bases and at J to 3 bases, leaving 7 bases not matched to a gene. Here the CDR3 DNA reads TGTGCCAGTAGTTCCGGGACTAGCGGGAGGGGCCGCTACGAGCAGTACTTC. It codes for CASSSGTSGRGRYEQYF.

The rearrangement links TRBV19 to TRBJ2-5, with a possible D match to TRBD1 (6 bases). V lost 7 bases, J lost 7 bases, and 19 bases lay in between. Germline V gene lookup returns CDR1 LNHDA and CDR2 SQIVND (reference sequence). CDR3 length: 14 amino acids. CDR3 residues: CASTSRGHLGTQYF. In nucleotides, the CDR3 is TGTGCCAGTACTAGCCGGGGACATCTTGGGACCCAGTACTTC.

The CDR3 DNA is TGTGCCAGCAGCCCGCAGATAGCGGGGGGTAGCTCCTACGAGCAGTACTTC. Protein: CASSPQIAGGSSYEQYF. The gene calls are TRBV7-6 and TRBJ2-7, with TRBD2 identical over 10 bases. The V segment lost 5 bases and the J segment 0 bases; nucleotides outside the gene matches: 10. The CDR3 covers 17 residues. Per the germline V gene, CDR1 is SGHVS and CDR2 is FNYEAQ.

The chain is built from TRBV20-1 and TRBJ2-3; 9 bases fit TRBD2. The CDR3 spans 16 residues. Germline V gives CDR1 DFQATT, CDR2 SNEGSKA (reference sequence). Trimming removed 4 bases from V and 5 bases from J; junction bases left unmatched: 13. The CDR3 DNA reads TGCAGTGCTAATGACCTGGCGGGAGGGCCGATAGATACGCAGTATTTT. This codes for CSANDLAGGPIDTQYF.

The table lists this clonotype with many counts. The J gene is TRBJ2-5, the V gene TRBV7-2; the match to TRBD2 covers 12 bases. The V gene's germline CDR1 is SGHTA and CDR2 FQGNSA. The CDR3 extends over 15 amino acids. J was trimmed by 4 bases and V by 4 bases; bases with no gene match: 4. The CDR3 reads CASSSAGLAGETQYF. CDR3 bases: TGTGCCAGCAGCTCGGCGGGACTAGCGGGAGAGACCCAGTACTTC. The variable domain in full, completed from reference TRBV7-2 and TRBJ2-5, reads GAGVSQSPSNKVTEKGKDVELRCDPISGHTALYWYRQSLGQGLEFLIYFQGNSAPDKSGLPSDRFSAERTGGSVSTLTIQRTQQEDSAVYLCASSSAGLAGETQYFGPGTRLLVL.

There are a few counts of this clonotype. The V gene is TRBV6-1, the J gene TRBJ1-6, with TRBD1 matching 10 bases. CDR1 MNHNS and CDR2 SASEGT come from the germline V gene. Losses at the gene ends were 4 bases for V and 1 base for J; bases not matched to a gene: 10. This CDR3 contains 19 residues. CDR3 amino acids: CASSGASGQGFSYNSPLHF. CDR3 DNA sequence: TGTGCCAGCAGTGGAGCCTCGGGACAGGGGTTTTCCTATAATTCACCCCTCCACTTT.

The V and J genes are TRBV10-3 and TRBJ2-7; TRBD1 is a possible D gene (6 bases). CDR1 is ENHRY, CDR2 SYGVKD, per germline. Trimming removed 4 bases from V and 5 bases from J, with 15 bases in between. The CDR3 consists of 14 residues. CDR3 residues: CAISGGSTGHEQYV. The CDR3 DNA reads TGTGCCATCAGTGGGGGGTCTACAGGGCACGAGCAGTACGTC.

The V and J genes are TRBV11-1 and TRBJ2-1; 10 bases line up with TRBD1. The CDR3 totals 16 residues. Germline V lookup: CDR1 SGHAT, CDR2 FQDESV (reference sequence). The junction had 5 bases not matched to a gene; V was cut back by 0 bases and J by 6 bases. The CDR3 region is CASSLAGTGAANEQFF. In DNA form, the CDR3 reads TGTGCCAGCAGCTTAGCCGGGACAGGGGCCGCCAATGAGCAGTTCTTC.

There are a few counts of this clonotype. Since a much larger clone is just one base distant, this may be a read error. The chain employs TRBV19 and TRBJ2-1; possibly TRBD2 for D (5 bases). The germline V gene has CDR1 LNHDA and CDR2 SQIVND (reference sequence). The CDR3 totals 14 residues. The CDR3 protein is CASSIVPGRYEQSF. The CDR3 DNA reads TGTGCCAGTAGTATAGTACCGGGAAGGTATGAGCAGTCCTTC. Combining the CDR3 with reference TRBV19 and TRBJ2-1 gives the whole variable domain DGGITQSPKYLFRKEGQNVTLSCEQNLNHDAMYWYRQDPGQGLRLIYYSQIVNDFQKGDIAEGYSVSREKKESFPLTVTSAQKNPTAFYLCASSIVPGRYEQSFGPGTRLTVL.